The 15 T cell receptor beta chains below were found in one sample sequenced in a study of blood T cell repertoires in COVID-19. The data were produced by immunoSEQ multiplex PCR, yet TCRdb's version contains in-frame clones alone and is incomplete. The sample has a few hundred thousand clones, 80% to 90% seen once. Material for sequencing was peripheral blood. These receptor sequences come from a woman aged 45-65 years who had recovered from COVID-19.

The chain has TRBV4-3 and TRBJ2-6; D perhaps matches TRBD1 (5 bases). The CDR3 totals 15 residues. Germline CDR1 LGHNA, CDR2 YSLEER. The V gene lost 4 bases and the J gene lost 4 bases, with 11 bases spanning the gap. CDR3 residues: CASSRSTAGANVLTF. In DNA form, the CDR3 reads TGCGCCAGCAGCCGATCGACAGCCGGGGCCAACGTCCTGACTTTC.

The rearrangement links TRBV5-6 to TRBJ1-2; D remains unclear. V was shortened by 3 bases and J by 3 bases, with 21 bases between the two germline ends. Germline V gives CDR1 SGHDT, CDR2 YYEEEE. This CDR3 is 17 amino acids long. CDR3 protein: CASSSGGIEGEDYGYTF. DNA for the CDR3: TGTGCCAGCAGCTCCGGAGGGATTGAGGGCGAAGACTATGGCTACACCTTC.

V and J are TRBV28 and TRBJ1-1; D is uncertain. The CDR3 is made up of 13 amino acids. Trimming pared 6 bases from V and 4 bases from J, leaving 12 bases between. Germline values: CDR1 MDHEN, CDR2 SYDVKM. The CDR3 nucleotides read TGTGCCAGCAGGCCCGCGTTGAGCACTGAAGCTTTCTTT. Translating gives CASRPALSTEAFF.

For this clone: Other DNA sequences of this sample code for an identical CDR3. The chain is built from TRBV6-5 and TRBJ2-7; 9 bases fit TRBD1. This CDR3 is built from 13 residues. V lost 5 bases, J lost 2 bases, and 1 base stayed unmatched. The germline CDR1 and CDR2 sequences are MNHEY and SVGAGI. CDR3 bases: TGTGCCAGCAGTAGGGACAGGGCCTACGAGCAGTACTTC. Protein product: CASSRDRAYEQYF.

The chain uses TRBV6-1 and TRBJ2-7; possible D gene TRBD1, 5 bases. Trimming cost V 2 bases and J 4 bases, with 6 bases left between them. The CDR3 runs to 12 residues. Germline CDR1 reads MNHNS; CDR2 reads SASEGT. The CDR3 DNA reads TGTGCCAGCAGTGAAAACAGGTACGAGCAGTACTTC. It encodes CASSENRYEQYF.

This clone has just a few counts. This chain connects TRBV14 to TRBJ2-7; 8 bases are shared with TRBD1. Losses at the gene ends were 0 bases for V and 7 bases for J; bases not matched to a gene: 5. Germline CDR1 SGHDN, CDR2 FVKESK. The CDR3 runs to 14 residues. In DNA, the CDR3 is TGTGCCAGCAGCCAAGATCACAGGGGGAGGGAGCAGTACTTC. It specifies CASSQDHRGREQYF.

J is TRBJ2-7 and V is TRBV7-2; 7 bases fit TRBD1. CDR1 and CDR2 (germline): SGHTA, FQGNSA. This CDR3 comprises 14 residues. V shed 0 bases, J shed 2 bases, and the junction held 1 base outside the gene matches. CDR3: CASSLATGTYEQYF. In nucleotides, the CDR3 is TGTGCCAGCAGCTTAGCGACAGGGACCTACGAGCAGTACTTC.

The gene calls are TRBV4-3 and TRBJ1-4; TRBD1 matches 8 bases. V trimming: 0 bases; J trimming: 2 bases; junction bases outside the gene matches: 11. This CDR3 spans 19 amino acids. The germline V gene has CDR1 LGHNA and CDR2 YSLEER. The CDR3 reads CASSQDLGQGGSTNEKLFF. Here the CDR3 DNA reads TGCGCCAGCAGCCAAGATCTCGGACAGGGAGGTAGTACTAATGAAAAACTGTTTTTT.

The J gene is TRBJ1-2, the V gene TRBV28, with TRBD1 as a possible D gene (5 bases). CDR3 length equals 14 residues. In germline, CDR1 is MDHEN, CDR2 SYDVKM. V lost 6 bases to trimming and J lost 1 base, with 12 bases between them. CDR3 DNA sequence: TGTGCCAGCAGCCTCGACAGCCGTAACTATGGCTACACCTTC. Translated, it gives CASSLDSRNYGYTF.

The rearrangement joins TRBV4-2 to TRBJ1-2, with D unresolved. Germline values: CDR1 LGHNA, CDR2 YNFKEQ. Trimming pared 3 bases from V and 4 bases from J, leaving 12 bases between. This CDR3 region has 14 residues. The CDR3 bases are TGTGCCAGCAGCCAGCCCCTTCGACTCTATGGCTACACCTTC. Residues: CASSQPLRLYGYTF.

The V and J genes are TRBV10-3 and TRBJ2-3; 12 bases are a match to TRBD2. This CDR3 contains 15 residues. Looked up from germline, CDR1 is ENHRY and CDR2 is SYGVKD. The ends lost 6 bases at V and 3 bases at J; junction bases unmatched: 4. Written as DNA, the CDR3 is TGTGCCATCAGCTCCGGGACTAGCGGGACAGATACGCAGTATTTT. This encodes CAISSGTSGTDTQYF.

The chain has TRBV5-6 and TRBJ1-2; D uncertain. Germline assignment: CDR1 SGHDT and CDR2 YYEEEE. The germline V and J ends were trimmed by 0 bases and 4 bases, with 7 bases remaining between them. The CDR3 has 13 residues. The CDR3 spells CASSLGRTYGYTF. In nucleotides, the CDR3 is TGTGCCAGCAGCTTGGGCAGAACCTATGGCTACACCTTC.

This chain connects TRBV7-6 to TRBJ2-5; D possibly corresponds to TRBD1 (6 bases). This CDR3 has 14 residues. CDR1 is SGHVS and CDR2 is FNYEAQ in the germline V gene. V lost 1 base to trimming and J lost 6 bases, with 12 bases between them. CDR3 in amino acids: CASSLGRGGQTQYF. The CDR3 DNA reads TGTGCCAGCAGCTTAGGCAGGGGCGGACAGACCCAGTACTTC.

The V and J genes are TRBV3-1 (or the pseudogene TRBV3-2) and TRBJ1-4; TRBD1 matches 9 bases. The CDR3 has 14 residues. V shed 5 bases, J shed 5 bases, and the junction held 3 bases outside the gene matches. Per germline, CDR1 LGHDT and CDR2 YNNKEL (reference sequence). CDR3 nucleotide sequence: TGTGCCAGCAGCTGGACAGGGGTAAATGAAAAACTGTTTTTT. This encodes CASSWTGVNEKLFF.

The V gene is TRBV6-2 or TRBV6-3, the J gene TRBJ2-3; 7 bases are a match to TRBD2. In germline, CDR1 is MNHEY, CDR2 SVGEGT. V lost 3 bases and J lost 4; bases outside the gene matches: 10. The CDR3 loop spans 16 amino acids. CDR3 region: CASSYRLAYVPDTQYF. The DNA for the CDR3 is TGTGCCAGCAGTTATCGACTAGCATATGTCCCAGATACGCAGTATTTT.